Shown below are 2 T cell receptor beta chains from a single sample sequenced in a study of T cells after posttransplantation cyclophosphamide. Cyclophosphamide on days +3 and +4 followed busulfan-fludarabine conditioning and a marrow graft. Data came from immunoSEQ multiplex PCR; TCRdb stores just in-frame clones and leaves some out. This sample yields about 8,000 clones, of which roughly 88% are seen a single time; around 1.2% belongs to the top ten. The sequences come from CD4+ T cells sorted from blood, collected around 1,400 days after allogeneic stem cell transplant with posttransplant cyclophosphamide. These TCRs come from a female patient aged 50-59 years who received an allogeneic stem cell transplant from a related donor, was CMV-positive, and had no GVHD. Among the T cells, some may be from the graft donor.

V is TRBV11-1 and J is TRBJ2-2; D gene ambiguous. In germline, CDR1 is SGHAT, CDR2 FQDESV (reference sequence). Trimming pared 0 bases from V and 5 bases from J, leaving 10 bases between. The CDR3 is 15 amino acids. CDR3: CASSLALTGTGELFF. In nucleotides, the CDR3 is TGTGCCAGCAGCTTAGCGCTAACCGGGACCGGGGAGCTGTTTTTT.

This clone was counted only a few times. This rearrangement joins TRBV11-2 to TRBJ2-2; D is possibly TRBD2 (6 bases). CDR3 size: 14 residues. Germline V gives CDR1 SGHAT, CDR2 FQNNGV. Trimming stripped 3 bases from V and 2 bases from J, with 7 bases between. The DNA of the CDR3 is TGTGCCAGCAGCTTCGGGAGCAACACCGGGGAGCTGTTTTTT. Amino acid sequence: CASSFGSNTGELFF.